A single sample gave rise to the 25 T cell receptor beta chains below, sequenced in a study of cytomegalovirus exposure and HLA in healthy donors. In the PCR, 60 Vbeta and 13 Jbeta primers were used. Clones were read by immunoSEQ multiplex PCR, and TCRdb kept only the in-frame ones, dropping some. Its table records about 130,000 clones. Source material: PBMCs. The receptors stem from a woman aged 40 to 49 in good health and CMV-seronegative.

The chain links TRBV11-2 to TRBJ2-3, with 7 bases that match TRBD2. V trimming: 7 bases; J trimming: 2 bases; junction bases outside the gene matches: 12. This CDR3 spans 16 amino acids. Germline V gene lookup returns CDR1 SGHAT and CDR2 FQNNGV. The CDR3 here is CASTSQGAGVTDTQYF. CDR3 nucleotides: TGTGCCAGCACCTCCCAAGGGGCGGGAGTCACAGATACGCAGTATTTT.

The rearrangement uses TRBV9 and TRBJ2-1; 8 bases agree with TRBD1. Germline V gene lookup returns CDR1 SGDLS and CDR2 YYNGEE. CDR3 size: 17 residues. Germline trimming cut 4 bases from V and 7 bases from J; bases unmatched to any gene: 16. The CDR3 sequence is CASSRPTDRGLENEQFF. The CDR3 nucleotides are TGTGCCAGCAGCCGTCCTACCGACAGGGGTTTAGAGAATGAGCAGTTCTTC.

The chain joins TRBV11-2 to TRBJ1-2, with D possibly being TRBD1 (5 bases). Trimming cost V 3 bases and J 1 base, with 9 bases left between them. CDR1 and CDR2 from the germline V gene are SGHAT and FQNNGV. CDR3 length equals 14 residues. For the CDR3, the DNA is TGTGCCAGCAGCTTGACAGTACATAACTATGGCTACACCTTC. The encoded protein is CASSLTVHNYGYTF.

The chain combines TRBV29-1 with TRBJ2-5, with 11 bases lining up with TRBD2. Germline V gene sequence: CDR1 SQVTM, CDR2 ANQGSEA. The CDR3 totals 17 residues. Trimming at V came to 5 bases and at J to 1 base, leaving 12 bases not matched to a gene. As DNA, the CDR3 is TGCAGCGTTTTTCCTCCAGGTAGCGGGGGGGCCCAAGAGACCCAGTACTTC. As protein: CSVFPPGSGGAQETQYF.

The V call is TRBV7-9, the J call TRBJ2-5, with TRBD2 matching 9 bases. Germline CDR1 and CDR2: SEHNR and FQNEAQ (reference sequence). V trimming: 7 bases; J trimming: 1 base; junction bases outside the gene matches: 4. This CDR3 has 14 residues. The CDR3: CASIAGGLQETQYF. In nucleotides, the CDR3 is TGTGCCAGCATTGCGGGGGGGCTCCAAGAGACCCAGTACTTC.

The chain carries TRBV27 and TRBJ2-3; TRBD1 might be the D (6 bases). Germline V gene data show CDR1 as MNHEY and CDR2 as SMNVEV (reference sequence). The CDR3 totals 16 residues. V dropped 4 bases and J dropped 0 bases, with 14 bases sitting between them. The CDR3 region is CASSYRTETSTDTQYF. In DNA, the CDR3 is TGTGCCAGCAGTTACCGGACAGAAACTAGCACAGATACGCAGTATTTT.

In nucleotides, the CDR3 is TGTGCCAGCAGTGGACTCGACCAAGAGACCCAGTACTTC. Translating gives CASSGLDQETQYF. This chain links TRBV6-1 with TRBJ2-5; D gene unclear. From germline, CDR1 is MNHNS and CDR2 SASEGT. CDR3 length: 13 amino acids. Between the trimmed V and J ends, which lost 4 bases and 0 bases, there was a span of 6 bases.

This chain uses TRBV5-1 with TRBJ2-2, with TRBD1 matching over 8 bases. V lost 4 bases and J lost 8; bases outside the gene matches: 10. This CDR3 has 15 amino acids. Germline CDR1 is SGHRS and CDR2 is YFSETQ. The CDR3 loop is CASSISGGRLGELFF. The CDR3, as DNA: TGCGCCAGCAGCATCTCAGGGGGCCGCCTTGGGGAGCTGTTTTTT.

This chain connects TRBV27 to TRBJ2-7, with 9 bases matching TRBD2. With 2 bases clipped from V and 2 bases from J, the junction kept 4 bases outside the gene matches. There are 15 residues in the CDR3. The germline V gene has CDR1 MNHEY and CDR2 SMNVEV (reference sequence). In nucleotides, the CDR3 is TGTGCCAGCAGTTTAGGTAGCGGGGGACCCTACGAGCAGTACGTC. As protein: CASSLGSGGPYEQYV.

The chain joins TRBV18 to TRBJ2-3, with D possibly being TRBD1 (6 bases). The V end lost 4 bases, the J end lost 0 bases, and 8 bases lay between the germline ends. Germline V CDR1 and CDR2: KGHSH, LQKENI. CDR3 size: 14 residues. The CDR3: CASSRDTSTDTQYF. As DNA, the CDR3 is TGTGCCAGCTCACGGGACACTAGCACAGATACGCAGTATTTT.

The rearrangement links TRBV6-1 to TRBJ1-5; the match to TRBD1 covers 7 bases. CDR3 length equals 13 residues. J lost 6 bases, V lost 7 bases, and 6 bases had no gene match. Germline-derived CDR1 and CDR2 are MNHNS and SASEGT. CDR3 residues: CASMTGWTQPQHF. In DNA, the CDR3 is TGTGCCAGCATGACAGGGTGGACTCAGCCCCAGCATTTT.

This chain joins TRBV5-1 and TRBJ1-2, with 8 bases aligning to TRBD1. The CDR3 is made up of 16 amino acids. J was trimmed by 4 bases and V by 0 bases; bases with no gene match: 8. The germline gives CDR1 SGHRS, CDR2 YFSETQ. In nucleotides, the CDR3 is TGCGCCAGCAGCTTGGAAGGACAGGGTCAGGGCTATGGCTACACCTTC. It translates to CASSLEGQGQGYGYTF.

This rearrangement joins TRBV10-3 to TRBJ2-1; D is perhaps TRBD2 (6 bases). The CDR3 totals 14 residues. Germline V CDR1 and CDR2: ENHRY, SYGVKD. V shed 7 bases and J shed 4 bases, with 14 bases lying between them. CDR3 amino acids: CAINAGQLYNEQFF. The CDR3 region has the DNA TGTGCCATCAACGCGGGGCAGCTTTACAATGAGCAGTTCTTC.

The V and J genes are TRBV6-5 and TRBJ1-2, with D uncertain. This CDR3 comprises 15 residues. Trimming shortened V by 10 bases and J by 5 bases, and 23 bases separated the two germline ends. Germline CDR1 reads MNHEY; CDR2 reads SVGAGI. The CDR3 region is CANEGRRPLSYGYTF. The CDR3 DNA reads TGTGCCAACGAAGGCAGGCGTCCCTTATCTTATGGCTACACCTTC.

V is TRBV19 and J is TRBJ1-1, with 8 bases matching TRBD1. The germline gives CDR1 LNHDA, CDR2 SQIVND (reference sequence). The CDR3 runs 14 residues. V shed 3 bases, J shed 1 base, and the junction held 1 base outside the gene matches. The CDR3 loop reads CASSMDRANTEAFF. Written as DNA, the CDR3 is TGTGCCAGTAGTATGGACAGGGCGAACACTGAAGCTTTCTTT.

The chain joins TRBV9 to TRBJ1-1; TRBD1 aligns across 8 bases. CDR3 length: 15 residues. V trimming: 4 bases; J trimming: 1 base; junction bases outside the gene matches: 6. The germline V gene has CDR1 SGDLS and CDR2 YYNGEE. In nucleotides, the CDR3 is TGTGCCAGCAGCCCAAGGACAGGGACGAACACTGAAGCTTTCTTT. Residues: CASSPRTGTNTEAFF.

V is TRBV5-1 and J is TRBJ1-2, with D unclear. This CDR3 spans 13 amino acids. V was trimmed by 0 bases and J by 6 bases, leaving 9 bases between them. Germline V CDR1 and CDR2: SGHRS, YFSETQ. The CDR3 coding sequence is TGCGCCAGCAGCTTGGGGTTGAGGGATGGCTACACCTTC. It specifies CASSLGLRDGYTF.

The chain is built from TRBV14 and TRBJ2-5; D is ambiguous. Germline V lookup: CDR1 SGHDN, CDR2 FVKESK. V was trimmed by 0 bases and J by 5 bases, leaving 7 bases between them. The CDR3 extends over 13 amino acids. The CDR3: CASSQEMGETQYF. In nucleotides, the CDR3 is TGTGCCAGCAGCCAAGAGATGGGCGAGACCCAGTACTTC.

V usage is TRBV5-5 and J usage is TRBJ1-2; 10 nucleotides match TRBD1. With V trimmed by 4 bases and J by 8 bases, 8 bases remained unmatched. This CDR3 is built from 14 residues. In germline, CDR1 is SGHKS, CDR2 YYEKEE (reference sequence). The CDR3 coding sequence is TGTGCCAGCAGCCCCGGGACAGGGGAGAGCGGCTACACCTTC. This gives the protein CASSPGTGESGYTF.

The chain links TRBV10-3 to TRBJ1-1, with D possibly TRBD1 on 5 matching bases. The germline V gene encodes CDR1 ENHRY and CDR2 SYGVKD. This CDR3 has 13 residues. V lost 2 bases, J lost 2 bases, and 6 bases lay in between. CDR3 protein: CAISEDSNTEAFF. CDR3 bases: TGTGCCATCAGTGAGGACAGTAACACTGAAGCTTTCTTT.

J is TRBJ1-4 and V is TRBV5-1, with TRBD1 as a possible D gene (6 bases). The CDR3 loop spans 19 amino acids. Trimming cost V 7 bases and J 8 bases, with 33 bases left between them. Germline lookup yields CDR1 SGHRS and CDR2 YFSETQ. Here the CDR3 DNA reads TGCGCCAGCGGGGATCCGGGACATGGTGCCCCTTTGCGTGGAGAAAAACTGTTTTTT. Its translation: CASGDPGHGAPLRGEKLFF.

CDR3 bases: TGTGCCAGCACGGGGATGGGCTCCTACGAGCAGTACTTC. It specifies CASTGMGSYEQYF. The rearrangement uses TRBV6-5 and TRBJ2-7, with D perhaps matching TRBD2 (5 bases). The CDR3 has 13 residues. CDR1 MNHEY and CDR2 SVGAGI come from the germline V gene. V dropped 7 bases and J dropped 0 bases, with 10 bases sitting between them.

The chain links TRBV6-1 to TRBJ2-7, with 10 bases lining up with TRBD1. V shed 4 bases and J 3 bases; nucleotides not matched to a gene: 6. CDR3 size: 15 residues. Germline values: CDR1 MNHNS, CDR2 SASEGT. CDR3 protein: CASSGRGDRGYEQYV. In DNA, the CDR3 is TGTGCCAGCAGTGGGCGGGGGGACAGGGGCTACGAGCAGTACGTC.

A word on this clone: Other DNA sequences in the sample encode the same CDR3. This chain joins TRBV7-9 and TRBJ1-2, with no clear D. Trimming stripped 1 base from V and 8 bases from J, with 5 bases between. Germline V lookup: CDR1 SEHNR, CDR2 FQNEAQ (reference sequence). CDR3 length: 11 residues. CDR3 protein: CASSLGRGYTF. The CDR3 DNA is TGTGCCAGCAGCTTAGGCAGGGGCTACACCTTC.

The rearrangement uses TRBV19 and TRBJ2-5; 7 nucleotides align to TRBD2. The CDR3 has 15 amino acids. The V segment lost 9 bases and the J segment 5 bases; nucleotides outside the gene matches: 15. Germline V gene data show CDR1 as LNHDA and CDR2 as SQIVND (reference sequence). The CDR3 sequence is CASQQQRGPVETQYF. The DNA of the CDR3 is TGTGCCAGCCAACAACAGCGGGGTCCTGTGGAGACCCAGTACTTC. The full variable domain, rest sourced from reference TRBV19 and TRBJ2-5, is DGGITQSPKYLFRKEGQNVTLSCEQNLNHDAMYWYRQDPGQGLRLIYYSQIVNDFQKGDIAEGYSVSREKKESFPLTVTSAQKNPTAFYLCASQQQRGPVETQYFGPGTRLLVL.